Below, one T cell receptor beta chain is given with its context. The data are from a study of cytomegalovirus exposure and HLA in healthy donors. Germline V gives CDR1 SNHLY, CDR2 FYNNEI. Trimming cost V 3 bases and J 5 bases, with 6 bases left between them. The CDR3 totals 12 residues. 60 Vbeta and 13 Jbeta primers were used in PCR. Assay used: immunoSEQ multiplex PCR; TCRdb lists only in-frame clones, some missing. Among about 190,000 clones listed, about 87% were seen once. The sample consisted of PBMCs. The J gene is TRBJ2-3, the V gene TRBV2, with D unresolved. This TCR came from a man aged 25 to 45 in good health and CMV-seronegative. The CDR3 nucleotides are TGTGCCAGCAGTGATAGTAGAGATACGCAGTATTTT. Translating it yields CASSDSRDTQYF.